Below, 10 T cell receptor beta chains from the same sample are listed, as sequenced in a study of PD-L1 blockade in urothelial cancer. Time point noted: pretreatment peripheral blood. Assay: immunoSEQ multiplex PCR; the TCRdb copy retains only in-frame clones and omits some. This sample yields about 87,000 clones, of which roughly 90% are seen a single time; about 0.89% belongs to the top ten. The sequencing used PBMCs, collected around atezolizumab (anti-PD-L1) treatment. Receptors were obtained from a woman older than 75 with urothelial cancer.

This chain's CDR3 is CASMMLQVTGELFF. CDR3 DNA sequence: TGTGCCAGCATGATGCTCCAGGTCACCGGGGAGCTGTTTTTT. The chain is built from TRBV28 and TRBJ2-2; D ambiguous. CDR3 length: 14 amino acids. V was trimmed by 7 bases and J by 4 bases, leaving 13 bases between them. Germline-derived CDR1 and CDR2 are MDHEN and SYDVKM.

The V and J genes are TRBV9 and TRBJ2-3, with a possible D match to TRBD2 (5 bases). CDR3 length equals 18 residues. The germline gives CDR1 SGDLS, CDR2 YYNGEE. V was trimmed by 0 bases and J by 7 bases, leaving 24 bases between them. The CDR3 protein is CASSVVPYPNAGVHTQYF. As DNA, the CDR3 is TGTGCCAGCAGCGTAGTTCCCTACCCTAACGCCGGGGTACATACGCAGTATTTT.

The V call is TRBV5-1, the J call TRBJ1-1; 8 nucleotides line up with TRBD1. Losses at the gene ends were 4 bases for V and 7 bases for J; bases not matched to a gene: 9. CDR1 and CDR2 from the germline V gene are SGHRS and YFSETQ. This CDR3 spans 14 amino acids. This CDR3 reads CASSAPGQVIEAFF. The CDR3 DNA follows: TGCGCCAGCAGCGCCCCGGGACAGGTGATTGAAGCTTTCTTT.

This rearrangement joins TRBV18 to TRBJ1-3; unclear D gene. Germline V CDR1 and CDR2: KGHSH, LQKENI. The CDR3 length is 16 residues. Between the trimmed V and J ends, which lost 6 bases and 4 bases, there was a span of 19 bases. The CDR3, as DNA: TGTGCCAGCTCTTCGCAGAGGGCCGGCTGGGGAAACACCATATATTTT. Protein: CASSSQRAGWGNTIYF. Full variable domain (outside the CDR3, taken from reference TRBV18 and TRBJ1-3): NAGVMQNPRHLVRRRGQEARLRCSPMKGHSHVYWYRQLPEEGLKFMVYLQKENIIDESGMPKERFSAEFPKEGPSILRIQQVVRGDSAAYFCASSSQRAGWGNTIYFGEGSWLTVV.

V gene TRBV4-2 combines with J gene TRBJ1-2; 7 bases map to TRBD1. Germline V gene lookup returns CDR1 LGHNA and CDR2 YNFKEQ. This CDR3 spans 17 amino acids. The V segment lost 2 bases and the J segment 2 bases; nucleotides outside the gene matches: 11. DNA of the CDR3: TGTGCCAGCAGCCAAACCAGGGGACAGCGTTCGAACTATGGCTACACCTTC. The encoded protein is CASSQTRGQRSNYGYTF.

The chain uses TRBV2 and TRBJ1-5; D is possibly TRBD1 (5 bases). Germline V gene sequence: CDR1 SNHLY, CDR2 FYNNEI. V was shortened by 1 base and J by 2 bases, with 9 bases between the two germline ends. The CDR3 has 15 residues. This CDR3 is CASSEGRGGNQPQHF. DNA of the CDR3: TGTGCCAGCAGTGAAGGGAGGGGTGGCAATCAGCCCCAGCATTTT. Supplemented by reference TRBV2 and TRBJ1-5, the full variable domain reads EPEVTQTPSHQVTQMGQEVILRCVPISNHLYFYWYRQILGQKVEFLVSFYNNEISEKSEIFDDQFSVERPDGSNFTLKIRSTKLEDSAMYFCASSEGRGGNQPQHFGDGTRLSIL.

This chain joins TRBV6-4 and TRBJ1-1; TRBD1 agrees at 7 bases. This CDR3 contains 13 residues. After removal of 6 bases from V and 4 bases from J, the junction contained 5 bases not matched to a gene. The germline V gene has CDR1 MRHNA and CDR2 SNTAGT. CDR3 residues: CASSNRGGTEAFF. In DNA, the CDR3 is TGTGCCAGCAGCAACAGGGGTGGCACTGAAGCTTTCTTT.

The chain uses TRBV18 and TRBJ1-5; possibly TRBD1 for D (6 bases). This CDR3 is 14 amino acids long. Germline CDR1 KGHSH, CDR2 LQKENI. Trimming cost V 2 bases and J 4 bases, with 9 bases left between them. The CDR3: CASSPSRGNQPQHF. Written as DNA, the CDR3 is TGTGCCAGCTCACCATCGAGGGGGAATCAGCCCCAGCATTTT. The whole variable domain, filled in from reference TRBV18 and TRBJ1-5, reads NAGVMQNPRHLVRRRGQEARLRCSPMKGHSHVYWYRQLPEEGLKFMVYLQKENIIDESGMPKERFSAEFPKEGPSILRIQQVVRGDSAAYFCASSPSRGNQPQHFGDGTRLSIL.

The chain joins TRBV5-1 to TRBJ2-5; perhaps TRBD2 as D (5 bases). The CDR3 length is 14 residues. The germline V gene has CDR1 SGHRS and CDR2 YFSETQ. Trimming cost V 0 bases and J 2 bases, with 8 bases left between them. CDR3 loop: CASSLVGGQETQYF. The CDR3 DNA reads TGCGCCAGCAGCTTGGTTGGCGGGCAAGAGACCCAGTACTTC.

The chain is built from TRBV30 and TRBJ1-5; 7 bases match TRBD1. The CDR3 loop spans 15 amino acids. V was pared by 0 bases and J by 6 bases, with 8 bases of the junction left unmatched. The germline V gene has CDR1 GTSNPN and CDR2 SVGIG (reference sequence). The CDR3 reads CAWSVSRAGGQPQHF. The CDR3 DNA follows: TGTGCCTGGAGTGTAAGCAGGGCAGGGGGTCAGCCCCAGCATTTT.